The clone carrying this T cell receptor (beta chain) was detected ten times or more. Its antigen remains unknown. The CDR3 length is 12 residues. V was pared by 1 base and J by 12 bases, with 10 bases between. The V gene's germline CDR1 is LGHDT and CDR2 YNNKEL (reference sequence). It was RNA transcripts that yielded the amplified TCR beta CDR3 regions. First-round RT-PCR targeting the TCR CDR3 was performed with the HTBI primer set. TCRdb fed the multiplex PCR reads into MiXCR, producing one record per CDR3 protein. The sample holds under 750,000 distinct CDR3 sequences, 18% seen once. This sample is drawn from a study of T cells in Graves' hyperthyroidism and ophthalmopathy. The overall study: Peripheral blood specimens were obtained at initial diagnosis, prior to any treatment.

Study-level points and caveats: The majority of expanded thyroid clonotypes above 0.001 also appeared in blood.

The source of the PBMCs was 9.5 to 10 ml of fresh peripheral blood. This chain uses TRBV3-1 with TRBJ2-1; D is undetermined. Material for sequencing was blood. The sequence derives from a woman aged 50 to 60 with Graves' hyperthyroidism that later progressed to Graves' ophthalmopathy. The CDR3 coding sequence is TGTGCCAGCAGCCAAGGCTCTAACCTGCAGTTCTTC. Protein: CASSQGSNLQFF.